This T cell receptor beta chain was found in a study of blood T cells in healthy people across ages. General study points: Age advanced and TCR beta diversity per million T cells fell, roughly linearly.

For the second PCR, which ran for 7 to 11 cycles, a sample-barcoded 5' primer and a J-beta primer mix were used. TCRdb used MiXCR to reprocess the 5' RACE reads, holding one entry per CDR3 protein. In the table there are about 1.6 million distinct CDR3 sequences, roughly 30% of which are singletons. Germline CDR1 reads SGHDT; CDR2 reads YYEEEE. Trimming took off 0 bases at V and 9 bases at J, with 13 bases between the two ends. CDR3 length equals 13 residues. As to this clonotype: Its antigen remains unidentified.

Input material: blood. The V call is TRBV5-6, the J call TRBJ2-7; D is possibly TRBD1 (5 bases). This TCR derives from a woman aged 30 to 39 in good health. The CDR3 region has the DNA TGTGCCAGCAGCTTGGAGTCAAGGGGATGGCAGTACTTC. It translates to CASSLESRGWQYF.